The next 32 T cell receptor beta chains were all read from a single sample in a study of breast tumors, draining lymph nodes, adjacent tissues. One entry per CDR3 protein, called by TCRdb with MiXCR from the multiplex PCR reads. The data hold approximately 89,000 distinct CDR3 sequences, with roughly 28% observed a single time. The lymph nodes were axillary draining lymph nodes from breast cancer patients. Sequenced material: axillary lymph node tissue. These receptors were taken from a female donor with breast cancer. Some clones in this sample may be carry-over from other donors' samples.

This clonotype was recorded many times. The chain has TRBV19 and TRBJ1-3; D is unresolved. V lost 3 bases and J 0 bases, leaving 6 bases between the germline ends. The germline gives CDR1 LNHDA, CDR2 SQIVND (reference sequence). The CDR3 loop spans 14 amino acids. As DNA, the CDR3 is TGTGCCAGTAGTATTACAAGCTCTGGAAACACCATATATTTT. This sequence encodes CASSITSSGNTIYF.

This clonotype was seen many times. This chain's CDR3 is CATSDWDRETYEQYF. CDR3 in DNA: TGTGCCACCAGTGATTGGGACAGGGAAACCTACGAGCAGTACTTC. This chain connects TRBV24-1 to TRBJ2-7; 9 bases are shared with TRBD1. The CDR3 sequence is 15 residues long. CDR1 is KGHDR and CDR2 is SFDVKD in the germline V gene. V was pared by 2 bases and J by 2 bases, with 3 bases of the junction left unmatched.

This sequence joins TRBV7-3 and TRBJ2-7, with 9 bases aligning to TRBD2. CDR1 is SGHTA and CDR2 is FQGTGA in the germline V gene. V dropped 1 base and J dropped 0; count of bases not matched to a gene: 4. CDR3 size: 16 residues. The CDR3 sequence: CASSLSGRASSYEQYF. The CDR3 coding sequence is TGTGCCAGCAGCTTAAGCGGGAGGGCGAGCTCCTACGAGCAGTACTTC.

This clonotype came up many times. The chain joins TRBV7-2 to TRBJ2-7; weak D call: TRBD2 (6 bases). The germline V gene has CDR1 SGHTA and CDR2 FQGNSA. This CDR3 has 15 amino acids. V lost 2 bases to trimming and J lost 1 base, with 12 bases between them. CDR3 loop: CASSLHGSRSYEQYF. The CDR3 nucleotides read TGTGCCAGCAGCTTACACGGGAGCAGGTCCTACGAGCAGTACTTC.

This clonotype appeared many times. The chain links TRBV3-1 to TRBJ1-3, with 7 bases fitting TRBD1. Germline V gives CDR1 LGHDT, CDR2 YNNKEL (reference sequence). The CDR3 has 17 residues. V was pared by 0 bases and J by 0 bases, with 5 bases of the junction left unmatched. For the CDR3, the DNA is TGTGCCAGCAGCCAAGACCGGGACAGCCTCTCTGGAAACACCATATATTTT. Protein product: CASSQDRDSLSGNTIYF.

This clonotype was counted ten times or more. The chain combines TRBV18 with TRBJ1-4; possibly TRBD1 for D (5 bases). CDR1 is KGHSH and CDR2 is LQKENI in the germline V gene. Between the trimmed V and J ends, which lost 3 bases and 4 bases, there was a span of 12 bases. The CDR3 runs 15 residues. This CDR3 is CASSPASGINEKLFF. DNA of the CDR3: TGTGCCAGCTCACCGGCGTCAGGGATTAATGAAAAACTGTTTTTT.

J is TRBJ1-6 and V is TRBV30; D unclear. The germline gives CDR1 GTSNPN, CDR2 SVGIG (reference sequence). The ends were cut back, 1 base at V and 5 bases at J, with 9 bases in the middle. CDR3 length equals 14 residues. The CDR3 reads CAWSAGRDNSPLHF. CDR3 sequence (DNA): TGTGCCTGGAGTGCCGGACGTGATAATTCACCCCTCCACTTT.

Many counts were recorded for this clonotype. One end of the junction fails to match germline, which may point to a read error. This chain's CDR3 is CASSHGTGAHEKLFF. DNA of the CDR3: TGTGCCAGCAGTCACGGGACAGGGGCGCATGAAAAACTATTTTTT. V is TRBV6-5 and J is TRBJ1-4, with 10 bases lining up with TRBD1. This CDR3 region has 15 residues. The germline V gene has CDR1 MNHEY and CDR2 SVGAGI.

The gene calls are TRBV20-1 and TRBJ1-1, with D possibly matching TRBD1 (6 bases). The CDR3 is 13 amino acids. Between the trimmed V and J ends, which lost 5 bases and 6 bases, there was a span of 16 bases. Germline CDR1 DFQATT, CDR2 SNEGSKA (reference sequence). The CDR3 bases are TGCAGTGCTCCCGGGACATCAGAGGCTGAAGCTTTCTTT. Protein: CSAPGTSEAEAFF.

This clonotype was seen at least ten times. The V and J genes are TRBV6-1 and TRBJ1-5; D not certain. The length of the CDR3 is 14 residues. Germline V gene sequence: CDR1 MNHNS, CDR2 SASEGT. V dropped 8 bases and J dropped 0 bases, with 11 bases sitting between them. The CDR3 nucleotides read TGTGCCAGCTCCAAGTTGAATAGCAATCAGCCCCAGCATTTT. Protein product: CASSKLNSNQPQHF.

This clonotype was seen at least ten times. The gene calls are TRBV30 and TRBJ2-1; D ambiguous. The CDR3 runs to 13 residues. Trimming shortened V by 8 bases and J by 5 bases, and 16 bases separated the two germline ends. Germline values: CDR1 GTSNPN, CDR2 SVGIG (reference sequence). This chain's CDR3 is CAQQPPGNNEQFF. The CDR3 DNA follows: TGTGCCCAACAACCACCGGGCAACAATGAGCAGTTCTTC.

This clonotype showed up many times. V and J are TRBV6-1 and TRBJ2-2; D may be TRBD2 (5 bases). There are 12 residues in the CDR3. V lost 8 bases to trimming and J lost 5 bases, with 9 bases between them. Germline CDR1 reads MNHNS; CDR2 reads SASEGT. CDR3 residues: CASGRATGELFF. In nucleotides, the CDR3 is TGTGCCAGCGGGAGAGCGACCGGGGAGCTGTTTTTT.

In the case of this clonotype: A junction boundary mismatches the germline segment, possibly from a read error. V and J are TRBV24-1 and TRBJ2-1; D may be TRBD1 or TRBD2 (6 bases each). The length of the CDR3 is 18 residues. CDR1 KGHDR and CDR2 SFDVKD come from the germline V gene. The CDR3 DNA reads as TGTGCCACCGGTGATTTGGGGGCCGGGGCGGGATCCTACGATGAGCAGTTCTTC. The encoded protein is CATGDLGAGAGSYDEQFF.

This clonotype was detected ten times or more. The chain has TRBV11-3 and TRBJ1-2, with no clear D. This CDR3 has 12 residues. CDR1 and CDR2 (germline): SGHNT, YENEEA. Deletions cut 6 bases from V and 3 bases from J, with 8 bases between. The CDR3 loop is CASRTRDYGYTF. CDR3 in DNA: TGTGCCAGCAGAACGCGAGACTATGGCTACACCTTC.

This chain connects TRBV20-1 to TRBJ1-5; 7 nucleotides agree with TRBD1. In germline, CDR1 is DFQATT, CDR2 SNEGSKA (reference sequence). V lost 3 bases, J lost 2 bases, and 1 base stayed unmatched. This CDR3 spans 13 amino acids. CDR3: CSASDRGNQPQHF. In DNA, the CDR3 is TGCAGTGCTAGCGACAGGGGCAATCAGCCCCAGCATTTT.

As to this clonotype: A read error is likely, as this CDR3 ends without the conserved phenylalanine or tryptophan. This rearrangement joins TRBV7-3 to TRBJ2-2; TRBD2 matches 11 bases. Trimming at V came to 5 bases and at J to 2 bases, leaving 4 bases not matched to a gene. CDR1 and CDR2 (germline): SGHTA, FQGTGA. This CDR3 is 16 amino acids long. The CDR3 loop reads CASSLTSGANTGELFL. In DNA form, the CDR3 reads TGTGCCAGCAGCCTGACTAGCGGGGCTAACACCGGGGAGCTGTTTCTT.

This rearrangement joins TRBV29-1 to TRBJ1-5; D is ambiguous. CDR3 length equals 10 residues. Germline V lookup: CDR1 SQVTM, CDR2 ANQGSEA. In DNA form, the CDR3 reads TGCGCCTTGGAGGGCGACCCCCAGCATTTT. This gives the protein CALEGDPQHF. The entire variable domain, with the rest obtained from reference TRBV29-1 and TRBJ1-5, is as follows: SAVISQKPSRDICQRGTSLTIQCQVDSQVTMMFWYRQQPGQSLTLIATANQGSEATYESGFVIDKFPISRPNLTFSTLTVSNMSPEDSSIYLCALEGDPQHFGDGTRLSIL.

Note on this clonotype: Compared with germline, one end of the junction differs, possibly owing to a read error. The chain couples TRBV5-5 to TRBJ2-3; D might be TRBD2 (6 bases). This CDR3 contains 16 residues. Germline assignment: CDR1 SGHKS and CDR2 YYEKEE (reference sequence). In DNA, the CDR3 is TGTACCAGCCCCATTCTTGCGGGACCTAGCACAGATACGCAGTATTTT. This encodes CTSPILAGPSTDTQYF. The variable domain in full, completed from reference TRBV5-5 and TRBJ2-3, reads DAGVTQSPTHLIKTRGQQVTLRCSPISGHKSVSWYQQVLGQGPQFIFQYYEKEERGRGNFPDRFSARQFPNYSSELNVNALLLGDSALYLCTSPILAGPSTDTQYFGPGTRLTVL.

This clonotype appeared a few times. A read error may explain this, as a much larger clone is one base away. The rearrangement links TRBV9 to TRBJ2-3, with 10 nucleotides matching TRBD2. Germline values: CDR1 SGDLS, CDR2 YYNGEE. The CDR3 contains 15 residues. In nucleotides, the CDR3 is TGTGCCAGCAGCGAAGCGGGAGGGCCAACGGATACGCCGTATTTT. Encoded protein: CASSEAGGPTDTPYF.

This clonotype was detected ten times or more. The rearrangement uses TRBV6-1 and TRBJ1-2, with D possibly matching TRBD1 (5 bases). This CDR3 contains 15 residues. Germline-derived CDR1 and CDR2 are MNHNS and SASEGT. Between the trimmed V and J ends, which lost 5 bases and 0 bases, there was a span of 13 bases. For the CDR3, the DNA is TGTGCCAGCAGTACGACAGTAGAAGCTAACTATGGCTACACCTTC. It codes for CASSTTVEANYGYTF.

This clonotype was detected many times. CDR3 region: CASSSTGGSGGYTF. The CDR3 region has the DNA TGTGCCAGCAGTTCGACAGGGGGATCTGGAGGCTACACCTTC. This chain connects TRBV27 to TRBJ1-2, with 9 bases identical to TRBD1. There are 14 residues in the CDR3. With V trimmed by 4 bases and J by 8 bases, 8 bases remained unmatched. Looked up from germline, CDR1 is MNHEY and CDR2 is SMNVEV (reference sequence).

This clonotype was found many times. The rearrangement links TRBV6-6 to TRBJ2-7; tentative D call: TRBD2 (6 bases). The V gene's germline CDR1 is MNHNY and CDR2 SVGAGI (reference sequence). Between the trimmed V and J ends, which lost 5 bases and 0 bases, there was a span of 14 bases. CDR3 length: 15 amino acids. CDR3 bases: TGTGCCAGCAGTCACGGGGGTGGGAGCTCCTACGAGCAGTACTTC. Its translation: CASSHGGGSSYEQYF.

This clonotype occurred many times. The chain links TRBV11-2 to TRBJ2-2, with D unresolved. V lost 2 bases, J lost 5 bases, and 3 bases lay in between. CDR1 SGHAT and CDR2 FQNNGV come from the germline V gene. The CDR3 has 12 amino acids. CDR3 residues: CASSLTTGELFF. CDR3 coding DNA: TGTGCCAGCAGCTTAACGACCGGGGAGCTGTTTTTT.

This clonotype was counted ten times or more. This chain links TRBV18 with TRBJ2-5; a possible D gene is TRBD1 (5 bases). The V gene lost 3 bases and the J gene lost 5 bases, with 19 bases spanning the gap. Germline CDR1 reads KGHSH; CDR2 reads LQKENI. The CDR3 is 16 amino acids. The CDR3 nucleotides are TGTGCCAGCTCACCTCAACAGGCGACTGGTGGGGAGACCCAGTACTTC. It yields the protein CASSPQQATGGETQYF. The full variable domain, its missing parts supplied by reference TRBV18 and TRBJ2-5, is NAGVMQNPRHLVRRRGQEARLRCSPMKGHSHVYWYRQLPEEGLKFMVYLQKENIIDESGMPKERFSAEFPKEGPSILRIQQVVRGDSAAYFCASSPQQATGGETQYFGPGTRLLVL.

CDR3 sequence (DNA): TGCAGCGTTCGACGGGGCTATGGCTACACCTTC. Amino acids: CSVRRGYGYTF. The V gene is TRBV29-1, the J gene TRBJ1-2; D call uncertain. The CDR3 loop spans 11 amino acids. Germline CDR1 SQVTM, CDR2 ANQGSEA. With 5 bases removed from V and 4 bases from J, the gap between germline ends came to 8 bases.

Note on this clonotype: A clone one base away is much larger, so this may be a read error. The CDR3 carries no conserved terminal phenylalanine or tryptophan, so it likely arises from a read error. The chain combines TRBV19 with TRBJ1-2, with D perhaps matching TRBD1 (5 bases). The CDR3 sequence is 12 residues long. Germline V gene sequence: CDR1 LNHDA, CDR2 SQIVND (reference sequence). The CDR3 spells CVSSTGNYGYTL. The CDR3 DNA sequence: TGTGTCAGTAGTACAGGTAACTATGGCTACACCCTC.

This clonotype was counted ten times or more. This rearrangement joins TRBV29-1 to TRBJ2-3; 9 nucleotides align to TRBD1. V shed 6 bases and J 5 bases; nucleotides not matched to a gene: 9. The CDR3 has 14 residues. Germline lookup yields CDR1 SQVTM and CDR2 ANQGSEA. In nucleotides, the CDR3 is TGCAGCGTGTCCGGGACAGGGAGGGAAGATACGCAGTATTTT. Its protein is CSVSGTGREDTQYF.

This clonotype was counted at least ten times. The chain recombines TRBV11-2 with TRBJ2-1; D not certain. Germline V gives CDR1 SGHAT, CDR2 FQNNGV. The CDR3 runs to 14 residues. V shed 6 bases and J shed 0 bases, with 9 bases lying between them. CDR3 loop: CASSMWSSYNEQFF. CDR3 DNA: TGTGCCAGCAGTATGTGGAGCTCCTACAATGAGCAGTTCTTC.

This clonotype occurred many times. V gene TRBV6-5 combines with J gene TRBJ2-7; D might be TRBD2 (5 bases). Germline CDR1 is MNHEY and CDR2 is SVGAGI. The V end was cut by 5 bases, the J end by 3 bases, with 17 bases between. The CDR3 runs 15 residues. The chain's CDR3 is CASSHRTVPVYEQYF. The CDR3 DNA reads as TGTGCCAGCAGTCACCGGACTGTCCCCGTCTACGAGCAGTACTTC.

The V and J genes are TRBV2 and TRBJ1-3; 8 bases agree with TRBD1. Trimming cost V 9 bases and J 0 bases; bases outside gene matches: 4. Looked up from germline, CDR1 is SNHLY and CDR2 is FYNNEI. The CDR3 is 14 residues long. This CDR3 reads CARNRGDSGNTIYF. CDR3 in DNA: TGTGCCAGAAACAGGGGGGACTCTGGAAACACCATATATTTT.

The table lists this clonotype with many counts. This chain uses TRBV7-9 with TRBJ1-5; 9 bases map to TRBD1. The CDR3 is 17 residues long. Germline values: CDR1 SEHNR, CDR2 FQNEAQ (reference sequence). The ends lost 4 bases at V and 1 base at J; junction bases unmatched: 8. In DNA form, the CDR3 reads TGTGCCAGCAGCTCGACAGGGGGAAGAGAAAGCAATCAGCCCCAGCATTTT. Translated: CASSSTGGRESNQPQHF. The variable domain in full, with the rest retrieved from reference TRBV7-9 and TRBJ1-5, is DTGVSQNPRHKITKRGQNVTFRCDPISEHNRLYWYRQTLGQGPEFLTYFQNEAQLEKSRLLSDRFSAERPKGSFSTLEIQRTEQGDSAMYLCASSSTGGRESNQPQHFGDGTRLSIL.

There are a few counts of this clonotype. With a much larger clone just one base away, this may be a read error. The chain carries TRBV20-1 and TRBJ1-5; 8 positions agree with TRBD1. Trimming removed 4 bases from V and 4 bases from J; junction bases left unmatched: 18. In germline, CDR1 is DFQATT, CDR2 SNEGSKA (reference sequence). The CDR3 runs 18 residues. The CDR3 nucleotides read TGCAGTGCTACCCCAACTTGGGGACAGGCTCAGAAAAATCAGCCCCAGCATTTT. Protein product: CSATPTWGQAQKNQPQHF.